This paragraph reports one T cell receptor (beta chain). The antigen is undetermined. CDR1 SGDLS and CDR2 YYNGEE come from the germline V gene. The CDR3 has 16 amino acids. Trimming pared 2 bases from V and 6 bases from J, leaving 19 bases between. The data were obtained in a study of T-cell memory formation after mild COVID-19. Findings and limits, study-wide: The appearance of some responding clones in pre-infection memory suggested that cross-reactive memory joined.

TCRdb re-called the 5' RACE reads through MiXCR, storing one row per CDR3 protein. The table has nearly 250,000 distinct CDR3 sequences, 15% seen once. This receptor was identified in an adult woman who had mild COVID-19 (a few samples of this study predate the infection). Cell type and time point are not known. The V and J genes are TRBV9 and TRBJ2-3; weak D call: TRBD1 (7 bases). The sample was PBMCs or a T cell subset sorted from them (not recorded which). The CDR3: CASSVRTGGGSDTQYF. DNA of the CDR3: TGTGCCAGCAGCGTCCGGACCGGAGGGGGCTCGGATACGCAGTATTTT.